The text below deals with one T cell receptor beta chain. Its antigen is not known. The table came from immunoSEQ multiplex PCR; TCRdb's copy has only in-frame clones and leaves some out. The repertoire has 85,000 to 110,000 clones, 90% of them found once; the top ten carry roughly 5%. The data derive from a study of T cell responses to AZD1222 COVID-19 vaccine. Germline values: CDR1 MNHEY, CDR2 SMNVEV (reference sequence). The CDR3 covers 17 residues. V lost 4 bases to trimming and J lost 1 base; unmatched junction nucleotides: 10. Study-wide points: Once two AZD1222 doses were given, Spike-specific TCR breadth and depth went up.

This TCR derives from an adult in good health. The chain combines TRBV27 with TRBJ2-5, with 9 bases fitting TRBD1. The sample in question was peripheral blood, obtained on day 0 of AZD1222 vaccination. This CDR3 reads CASSSLPGQGAQETQYF. The CDR3 DNA reads TGTGCCAGCAGTTCACTGCCGGGACAGGGAGCCCAAGAGACCCAGTACTTC.